One and the same sample provided the 21 T cell receptor beta chains below, sequenced in a study of monozygotic twins with inflammatory bowel disease. Each CDR3 protein gets one entry in TCRdb, which reprocessed the 5' RACE reads and gives no DNA. This table holds roughly 150,000 distinct CDR3 sequences. Sequencing input: blood. These TCRs come from a human donor with ulcerative colitis or Crohn's disease, or a healthy co-twin of an affected twin (not recorded which).

The chain carries TRBV5-4 and TRBJ2-2; TCRdb returns TRBD1, unconfirmable since there is no DNA. CDR1 is SGHNT, CDR2 YYREEE, per germline (reference sequence). This CDR3 has 15 amino acids. The CDR3 loop is CASRKTQGIAGELFF.

The rearrangement uses TRBV19 and TRBJ1-3. This CDR3 has 15 amino acids. The germline CDR1 and CDR2 sequences are LNHDA and SQIVND (reference sequence). The CDR3 here is CASSTTPSSGNTIYF.

The chain uses TRBV9 and TRBJ1-1; the D call from TCRdb, TRBD1, cannot be confirmed without DNA. The CDR3 extends over 14 amino acids. Germline CDR1 reads SGDLS; CDR2 reads YYNGEE. CDR3 amino acids: CASSVDGPGGEAFF.

The genes are TRBV5-6 and TRBJ1-4; the D call of TRBD1 rests on TCRdb alone, since no DNA is present to check it. The length of the CDR3 is 18 residues. Germline CDR1 and CDR2: SGHDT and YYEEEE. CDR3 in amino acids: CASSSRTGGLRTNEKLFF.

The rearrangement joins TRBV20-1 to TRBJ2-3; TCRdb indicates TRBD1, and absent DNA this call remains unverified. The CDR3 has 14 residues. CDR1 DFQATT and CDR2 SNEGSKA come from the germline V gene (reference sequence). CDR3 sequence reads: CSARDPRATDTQYF.

The rearrangement uses TRBV5-1 and TRBJ1-1. The CDR3 is 13 residues long. CDR1 and CDR2 (germline): SGHRS, YFSETQ. CDR3 amino acids: CASSLATGTEAFF.

The rearrangement joins TRBV3-1 to TRBJ2-3; TCRdb's D gene call, TRBD2, goes unchecked for lack of DNA. Germline V gene lookup returns CDR1 LGHDT and CDR2 YNNKEL (reference sequence). CDR3 size: 16 residues. The CDR3 loop reads CASSQGTSGSTDTQYF.

This CDR3 is CASSYLGSSLTDTQYF. V is TRBV5-4 and J is TRBJ2-3. The CDR3 is made up of 16 amino acids. Germline V gene sequence: CDR1 SGHNT, CDR2 YYREEE (reference sequence).

CDR3: CASSQEISGRGTGELFF. The V and J genes are TRBV4-3 and TRBJ2-2; the TCRdb call, TRBD2, lacks DNA for checking. This CDR3 has 17 amino acids. Per germline, CDR1 LGHNA and CDR2 YSLEER.

This chain connects TRBV24-1 to TRBJ1-2; the TCRdb call, TRBD1, lacks DNA for checking. The CDR3 spans 12 residues. The germline gives CDR1 KGHDR, CDR2 SFDVKD. The CDR3 sequence: CATGDRDYGYTF.

The chain joins TRBV2 to TRBJ2-1; no DNA is available, so the TRBD2 call from TCRdb remains unchecked. The germline gives CDR1 SNHLY, CDR2 FYNNEI. The CDR3 covers 15 residues. CDR3 protein: CASVPFEERSHEQFF.

V and J are TRBV7-2 and TRBJ2-2. The CDR3 extends over 16 amino acids. The germline CDR1 and CDR2 sequences are SGHTA and FQGNSA. The CDR3 loop is CASSSRRPTNTGELFF.

V usage is TRBV5-1 and J usage is TRBJ1-2; TCRdb's D call, TRBD1, is unchecked because there is no DNA. Germline lookup yields CDR1 SGHRS and CDR2 YFSETQ. The CDR3 is 14 amino acids. The CDR3 protein is CASSPPGRSYGYTF.

This chain uses TRBV20-1 with TRBJ2-2; TCRdb gives TRBD1 as the D gene, but with no DNA this cannot be confirmed. The germline V gene encodes CDR1 DFQATT and CDR2 SNEGSKA (reference sequence). The CDR3 has 14 residues. The CDR3 reads CSALRPLNTGELFF.

This CDR3 reads CASSPRLAGRYEQFF. V usage is TRBV9 and J usage is TRBJ2-1; the TRBD2 assignment by TCRdb is unverifiable without DNA. The CDR3 spans 15 residues. The germline V gene encodes CDR1 SGDLS and CDR2 YYNGEE.

The rearrangement uses TRBV29-1 and TRBJ1-1; TCRdb reports TRBD1, a call that lacks DNA to check it against. The CDR3 runs to 12 residues. Germline-derived CDR1 and CDR2 are SQVTM and ANQGSEA. The CDR3 sequence: CSVGHRDTEAFF. The variable domain in full, with the rest retrieved from reference TRBV29-1 and TRBJ1-1, is SAVISQKPSRDICQRGTSLTIQCQVDSQVTMMFWYRQQPGQSLTLIATANQGSEATYESGFVIDKFPISRPNLTFSTLTVSNMSPEDSSIYLCSVGHRDTEAFFGQGTRLTVV.

This chain joins TRBV18 and TRBJ1-4; no DNA is available, so the TRBD1 call from TCRdb remains unchecked. The CDR3 runs to 15 residues. The germline CDR1 and CDR2 sequences are KGHSH and LQKENI. The CDR3 region is CASSPQGSTNEKLFF.

The J gene is TRBJ2-1, the V gene TRBV7-3; as DNA is missing, the TRBD2 call by TCRdb cannot be tested. Looked up from germline, CDR1 is SGHTA and CDR2 is FQGTGA. The CDR3 contains 16 residues. This CDR3 is CASSFPGLAGDNEQFF.

This chain links TRBV20-1 with TRBJ2-7; TCRdb picks TRBD1, but there is no DNA to check that call. Germline V lookup: CDR1 DFQATT, CDR2 SNEGSKA (reference sequence). The CDR3 consists of 12 residues. The CDR3 here is CSARGTVYEQYF.

The V call is TRBV15, the J call TRBJ1-2. CDR3 length: 17 amino acids. From germline, CDR1 is LNHNV and CDR2 YYDKDF (reference sequence). The CDR3 spells CATSRDGSADQATGYTF.

The CDR3 protein is CASSAEGEQYF. V and J are TRBV9 and TRBJ2-7. Germline values: CDR1 SGDLS, CDR2 YYNGEE. The CDR3 spans 11 residues. Supplemented by reference TRBV9 and TRBJ2-7, the full variable domain reads DSGVTQTPKHLITATGQRVTLRCSPRSGDLSVYWYQQSLDQGLQFLIQYYNGEERAKGNILERFSAQQFPDLHSELNLSSLELGDSALYFCASSAEGEQYFGPGTRLTVT.